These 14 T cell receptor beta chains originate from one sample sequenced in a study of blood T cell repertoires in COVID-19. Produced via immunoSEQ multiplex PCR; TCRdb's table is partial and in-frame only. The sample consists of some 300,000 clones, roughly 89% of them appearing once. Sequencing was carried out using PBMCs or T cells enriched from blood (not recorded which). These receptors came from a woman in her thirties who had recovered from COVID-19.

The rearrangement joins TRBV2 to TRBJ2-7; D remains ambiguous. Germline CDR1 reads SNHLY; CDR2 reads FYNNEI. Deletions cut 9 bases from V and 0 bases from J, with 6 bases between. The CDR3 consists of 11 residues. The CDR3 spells CASQVSYEQYF. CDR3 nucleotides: TGTGCCAGTCAGGTCTCCTACGAGCAGTACTTC.

The CDR3 spells CASSLLGPGKAHEQYF. The CDR3 DNA sequence: TGTGCCAGCAGTTTATTAGGGCCCGGGAAAGCCCACGAGCAGTACTTC. The rearrangement links TRBV27 to TRBJ2-7; perhaps TRBD2 as D (5 bases). The germline CDR1 and CDR2 sequences are MNHEY and SMNVEV (reference sequence). With 1 base removed from V and 5 bases from J, the gap between germline ends came to 18 bases. The CDR3 loop spans 16 amino acids.

CDR3 amino acids: CASSPHTGGTIYF. The DNA for the CDR3 is TGTGCCAGCAGTCCACATACAGGGGGTACCATATATTTT. The V call is TRBV28, the J call TRBJ1-3, with 8 bases lining up with TRBD1. CDR3 length: 13 amino acids. Germline values: CDR1 MDHEN, CDR2 SYDVKM. The J segment lost 10 bases and the V segment lost 5 bases, leaving 7 bases of the junction unmatched. The full variable domain, its missing parts supplied by reference TRBV28 and TRBJ1-3, is DVKVTQSSRYLVKRTGEKVFLECVQDMDHENMFWYRQDPGLGLRLIYFSYDVKMKEKGDIPEGYSVSREKKERFSLILESASTNQTSMYLCASSPHTGGTIYFGEGSWLTVV.

CDR3: CAWTGLADLADTQYF. Here the CDR3 DNA reads TGTGCCTGGACGGGACTAGCGGATTTGGCGGATACGCAGTATTTT. This chain joins TRBV30 and TRBJ2-3, with 11 bases fitting TRBD2. V shed 4 bases and J 6 bases; nucleotides not matched to a gene: 9. In germline, CDR1 is GTSNPN, CDR2 SVGIG (reference sequence). The CDR3 has 15 amino acids.

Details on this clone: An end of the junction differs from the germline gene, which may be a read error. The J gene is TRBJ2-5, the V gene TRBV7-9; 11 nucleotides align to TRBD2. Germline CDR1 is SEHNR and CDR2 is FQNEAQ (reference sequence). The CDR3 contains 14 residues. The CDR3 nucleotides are TGTGCCGGCAGACTAGCGGGAACGCAAGAGACCCAGTACTTC. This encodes CAGRLAGTQETQYF. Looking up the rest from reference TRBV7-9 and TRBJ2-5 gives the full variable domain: DTGVSQNPRHKITKRGQNVTFRCDPISEHNRLYWYRQTLGQGPEFLTYFQNEAQLEKSRLLSDRFSAERPKGSFSTLEIQRTEQGDSAMYLCAGRLAGTQETQYFGPGTRLLVL.

The CDR3 region has the DNA TGTGCCAGCAGCTCTAAGGGGGTCTACGAGCAGTACTTC. Protein product: CASSSKGVYEQYF. V usage is TRBV5-4 and J usage is TRBJ2-7; TRBD1 might be the D (6 bases). Germline V gene data show CDR1 as SGHNT and CDR2 as YYREEE (reference sequence). Trimming cost V 3 bases and J 3 bases, with 10 bases left between them. This CDR3 is 13 amino acids long.

DNA of the CDR3: TGCGCCAGCAGCCGTGCAAGCGAACAGGGCGGCGAGCAGTACTTC. As protein: CASSRASEQGGEQYF. The chain uses TRBV5-1 and TRBJ2-7, with D perhaps matching TRBD1 (6 bases). There are 15 residues in the CDR3. The germline V gene encodes CDR1 SGHRS and CDR2 YFSETQ. V lost 4 bases to trimming and J lost 6 bases, with 20 bases between them.

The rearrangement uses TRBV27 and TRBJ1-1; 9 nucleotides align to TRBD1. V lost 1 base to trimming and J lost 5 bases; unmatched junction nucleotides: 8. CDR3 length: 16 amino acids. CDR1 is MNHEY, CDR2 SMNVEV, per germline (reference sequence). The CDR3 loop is CASSLLNGGQGTEAFF. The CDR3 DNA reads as TGTGCCAGCAGTTTATTGAACGGAGGACAGGGGACTGAAGCTTTCTTT.

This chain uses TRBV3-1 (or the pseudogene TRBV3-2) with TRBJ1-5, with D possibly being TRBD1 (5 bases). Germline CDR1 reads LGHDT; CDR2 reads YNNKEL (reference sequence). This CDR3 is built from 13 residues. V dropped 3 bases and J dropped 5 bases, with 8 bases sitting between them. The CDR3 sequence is CASSHPGYQPQHF. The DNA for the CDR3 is TGTGCCAGCAGCCATCCAGGGTATCAGCCCCAGCATTTT.

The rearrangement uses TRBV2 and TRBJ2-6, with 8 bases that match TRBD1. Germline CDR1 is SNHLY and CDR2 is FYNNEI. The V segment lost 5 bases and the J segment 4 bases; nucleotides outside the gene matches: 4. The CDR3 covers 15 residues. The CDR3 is CASSYRGTGANVLTF. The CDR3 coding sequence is TGTGCCAGCAGTTACAGGGGGACCGGGGCCAACGTCCTGACTTTC. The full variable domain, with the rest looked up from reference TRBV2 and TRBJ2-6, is EPEVTQTPSHQVTQMGQEVILRCVPISNHLYFYWYRQILGQKVEFLVSFYNNEISEKSEIFDDQFSVERPDGSNFTLKIRSTKLEDSAMYFCASSYRGTGANVLTFGAGSRLTVL.

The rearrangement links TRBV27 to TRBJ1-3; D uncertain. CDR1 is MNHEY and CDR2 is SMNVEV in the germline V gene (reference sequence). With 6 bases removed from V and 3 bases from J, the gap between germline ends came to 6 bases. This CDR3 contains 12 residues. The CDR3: CASSRFGNTIYF. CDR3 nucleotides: TGTGCCAGCAGCCGGTTTGGAAACACCATATATTTT.

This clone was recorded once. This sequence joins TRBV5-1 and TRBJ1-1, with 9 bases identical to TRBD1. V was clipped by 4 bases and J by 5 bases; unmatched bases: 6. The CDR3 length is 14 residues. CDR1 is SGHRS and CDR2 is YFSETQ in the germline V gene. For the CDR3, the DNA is TGCGCCAGCAGCACGGGACAGGGTGGGACTGAAGCTTTCTTT. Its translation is CASSTGQGGTEAFF. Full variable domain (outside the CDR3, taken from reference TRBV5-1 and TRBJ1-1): KAGVTQTPRYLIKTRGQQVTLSCSPISGHRSVSWYQQTPGQGLQFLFEYFSETQRNKGNFPGRFSGRQFSNSRSEMNVSTLELGDSALYLCASSTGQGGTEAFFGQGTRLTVV.

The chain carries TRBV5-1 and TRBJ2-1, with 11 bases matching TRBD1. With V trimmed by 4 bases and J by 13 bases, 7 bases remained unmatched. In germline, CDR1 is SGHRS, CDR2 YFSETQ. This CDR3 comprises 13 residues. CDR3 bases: TGCGCCAGCAGCATGGGACAGGGGGGCAAACAGTTCTTC. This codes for CASSMGQGGKQFF.

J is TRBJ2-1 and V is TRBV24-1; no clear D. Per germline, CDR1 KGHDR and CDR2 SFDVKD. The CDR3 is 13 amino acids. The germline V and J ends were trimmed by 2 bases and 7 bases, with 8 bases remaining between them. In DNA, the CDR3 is TGTGCCACCAGTGATTCAGCGAGAAATGAGCAGTTCTTC. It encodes CATSDSARNEQFF.